The 26 T cell receptor beta chains below come from one sample, sequenced in a study of T-cell memory formation after mild COVID-19. A single record per CDR3 protein comes from TCRdb applying MiXCR to the 5' RACE reads. The repertoire consists of 400,000 to 450,000 distinct CDR3 sequences, with over 15% occurring once and the leading ten covering about 22%. Sequenced sample: PBMCs or a T cell subset sorted from them (not recorded which). These receptors were collected from a man aged 18-30 years who had mild COVID-19 (a few samples of this study predate the infection). Cell type and time point are not known.

The chain is built from TRBV7-3 and TRBJ2-5; 10 bases agree with TRBD2. CDR1 SGHTA and CDR2 FQGTGA come from the germline V gene. This CDR3 has 15 residues. The V gene end was trimmed by 2 bases and the J gene end by 2 bases; junction bases not matched to a gene: 2. In nucleotides, the CDR3 is TGTGCCAGCAGCTTAGGGACTAGCGTACAAGAGACCCAGTACTTC. Protein sequence: CASSLGTSVQETQYF.

The DNA for the CDR3 is TGCGCCAGCGGCCGAGAGGGGACGGACACTGAAGCTTTCTTT. It is translated as CASGREGTDTEAFF. The chain links TRBV5-1 to TRBJ1-1; D is perhaps TRBD1 (5 bases). V was pared by 7 bases and J by 3 bases, with 16 bases between. Germline CDR1 SGHRS, CDR2 YFSETQ. The CDR3 covers 14 residues.

The chain combines TRBV6-5 with TRBJ2-1, with D possibly TRBD2 on 6 matching bases. The V gene lost 2 bases and the J gene lost 4 bases, with 18 bases spanning the gap. This CDR3 has 17 amino acids. CDR1 is MNHEY, CDR2 SVGAGI, per germline. The CDR3 coding sequence is TGTGCCAGCAGTTACGGGTGGGACTCCGAAAAATACAATGAGCAGTTCTTC. This sequence encodes CASSYGWDSEKYNEQFF.

This clonotype appeared many times. The rearrangement uses TRBV4-1 and TRBJ2-3, with a weak D call TRBD1 (6 bases). Trimming cost V 4 bases and J 1 base, with 15 bases left between them. CDR1 is MGHRA and CDR2 is YSYEKL in the germline V gene. The CDR3 spans 16 residues. CDR3 amino acids: CASSLHQGPGTDTQYF. CDR3 coding DNA: TGCGCCAGCAGCCTGCATCAGGGGCCTGGCACAGATACGCAGTATTTT.

The V gene is TRBV12-3 or TRBV12-4, the J gene TRBJ2-1; tentative D call: TRBD1 (5 bases). Trimming took off 3 bases at V and 7 bases at J, with 10 bases between the two ends. The CDR3 consists of 13 residues. CDR3 in amino acids: CASSLATENEQFF. The CDR3 coding sequence is TGTGCCAGCAGTTTGGCGACAGAGAATGAGCAGTTCTTC.

The chain joins TRBV6-1 to TRBJ1-2; no clear D. CDR1 is MNHNS and CDR2 is SASEGT in the germline V gene. The CDR3 is made up of 13 amino acids. Trimming took 8 bases from V and 5 from J, leaving 15 bases between them. As DNA, the CDR3 is TGTGCCAGCGACGGGCCTCTTTCGTATGGCTACACCTTC. Translated, it gives CASDGPLSYGYTF.

A note on this clonotype: One end of the junction fails to match germline, which may point to a read error. This sequence joins TRBV3-1 and TRBJ2-5, with 8 bases that match TRBD2. Germline CDR1 and CDR2: LGHDT and YNNKEL (reference sequence). This CDR3 contains 16 residues. The CDR3 region has the DNA TGTGCCAGCAGCCAAGATCAAGGACTAGCTGGGGAGACCAAGTACTTC. Translating gives CASSQDQGLAGETKYF.

This clonotype has only a few counts. J is TRBJ1-3 and V is TRBV12-3 or TRBV12-4; 9 positions agree with TRBD1. V dropped 7 bases and J dropped 2; count of bases not matched to a gene: 6. The length of the CDR3 is 15 residues. In nucleotides, the CDR3 is TGTGCCAGCACCCGGGACAGGGATCCTGGAAACACCATATATTTT. Translated: CASTRDRDPGNTIYF.

J is TRBJ2-3 and V is TRBV29-1; D may be TRBD1 or TRBD2 (5 bases each). Looked up from germline, CDR1 is SQVTM and CDR2 is ANQGSEA. Trimming took off 3 bases at V and 1 base at J, with 8 bases between the two ends. This CDR3 comprises 13 residues. CDR3 loop: CSVEGDRTDTQYF. The CDR3 region has the DNA TGCAGCGTTGAGGGGGACCGCACAGATACGCAGTATTTT.

This clonotype was counted a few times. The chain recombines TRBV10-3 with TRBJ2-6; perhaps TRBD1 as D (5 bases). The CDR3 extends over 16 amino acids. In germline, CDR1 is ENHRY, CDR2 SYGVKD. V was trimmed by 2 bases and J by 2 bases, leaving 10 bases between them. The CDR3 sequence is CAISERGQAGANVLTF. CDR3 DNA sequence: TGTGCCATCAGTGAGAGGGGCCAGGCTGGGGCCAACGTCCTGACTTTC.

V is TRBV6-1 and J is TRBJ2-5, with 7 nucleotides matching TRBD1. Germline CDR1 MNHNS, CDR2 SASEGT. Trimming took 7 bases from V and 2 from J; bases not matched to a gene: 7. This CDR3 is built from 14 residues. Here the CDR3 reads CASNSRDRQETQYF. The CDR3 bases are TGTGCCAGCAACAGCCGGGACAGACAAGAGACCCAGTACTTC.

This clonotype was observed many times. This chain connects TRBV7-9 to TRBJ2-1; unclear D gene. The CDR3 runs to 14 residues. Trimming shortened V by 1 base and J by 8 bases, and 12 bases separated the two germline ends. Germline V gene lookup returns CDR1 SEHNR and CDR2 FQNEAQ (reference sequence). The CDR3 DNA is TGTGCCAGCAGCTTAGGTGCATTCACCGATGAGCAGTTCTTC. This translates into CASSLGAFTDEQFF.

This clonotype showed up just a few times. The chain links TRBV11-1 to TRBJ2-1; tentatively, D is TRBD1 (6 bases). Per the germline V gene, CDR1 is SGHAT and CDR2 is FQDESV (reference sequence). CDR3 length: 13 amino acids. Trimming took off 6 bases at V and 8 bases at J, with 14 bases between the two ends. The CDR3 DNA reads TGTGCCAGCAGACCAACAGGGATTTATGAGCAGTTCTTC. The encoded protein is CASRPTGIYEQFF. Supplemented by reference TRBV11-1 and TRBJ2-1, the full variable domain reads EAEVAQSPRYKITEKSQAVAFWCDPISGHATLYWYRQILGQGPELLVQFQDESVVDDSQLPKDRFSAERLKGVDSTLKIQPAELGDSAMYLCASRPTGIYEQFFGPGTRLTVL.

This clonotype has just a few counts. This chain links TRBV20-1 with TRBJ2-2, with D possibly being TRBD1 or TRBD2 (6 bases each). This CDR3 comprises 15 residues. The V gene lost 0 bases and the J gene lost 8 bases, with 16 bases spanning the gap. The germline CDR1 and CDR2 sequences are DFQATT and SNEGSKA (reference sequence). The CDR3 loop reads CSARDPQGGTGELFF. DNA of the CDR3: TGCAGTGCTAGAGATCCACAGGGAGGTACAGGGGAGCTGTTTTTT.

This chain links TRBV6-6 with TRBJ2-1; 7 positions match TRBD1. The CDR3 runs 15 residues. V was pared by 1 base and J by 9 bases, with 9 bases of the junction left unmatched. CDR1 is MNHNY, CDR2 SVGAGI, per germline (reference sequence). The CDR3 loop reads CASSYYRGASREQFF. CDR3 coding DNA: TGTGCCAGCAGTTACTACAGGGGCGCGAGTCGTGAGCAGTTCTTC.

This clonotype was picked up a small number of times. The chain recombines TRBV3-1 with TRBJ1-2, with no clear D. The germline gives CDR1 LGHDT, CDR2 YNNKEL (reference sequence). CDR3 length equals 12 residues. Trimming took 2 bases from V and 8 from J, leaving 9 bases between them. Written as DNA, the CDR3 is TGTGCCAGCAGCCAAAGGACGGGCGGCTACACCTTC. Residues: CASSQRTGGYTF.

The chain's CDR3 is CASRTNYLVGSNQPQHF. CDR3 sequence (DNA): TGTGCCAGCAGGACTAACTATCTGGTGGGTAGCAATCAGCCCCAGCATTTT. The rearrangement links TRBV28 to TRBJ1-5; no definite D call. CDR1 and CDR2 (germline): MDHEN, SYDVKM. V was cut by 6 bases and J by 0 bases, with 18 bases left in between. CDR3 length equals 17 residues.

This clonotype was observed a single time. The rearrangement links TRBV6-1 to TRBJ2-5; a possible D gene is TRBD1 (6 bases). Germline CDR1 MNHNS, CDR2 SASEGT. Trimming stripped 3 bases from V and 4 bases from J, with 12 bases between. CDR3 length: 14 residues. The CDR3 DNA follows: TGTGCCAGCAGTGACCCGGGACATGCAGAGACCCAGTACTTC. This codes for CASSDPGHAETQYF.

This clonotype has only a few counts. This sequence joins TRBV11-2 and TRBJ2-3; no reliable D call. Deletions cut 7 bases from V and 2 bases from J, with 16 bases between. The V gene's germline CDR1 is SGHAT and CDR2 FQNNGV. The CDR3 sequence is 15 residues long. CDR3 residues: CASTLGPLLTDTQYF. CDR3 sequence (DNA): TGTGCCAGCACTCTTGGGCCACTACTCACAGATACGCAGTATTTT. Supplemented by reference TRBV11-2 and TRBJ2-3, the full variable domain reads EAGVAQSPRYKIIEKRQSVAFWCNPISGHATLYWYQQILGQGPKLLIQFQNNGVVDDSQLPKDRFSAERLKGVDSTLKIQPAKLEDSAVYLCASTLGPLLTDTQYFGPGTRLTVL.

The chain combines TRBV28 with TRBJ1-3; D gene uncertain. The CDR3 sequence is 11 residues long. V was trimmed by 8 bases and J by 11 bases, leaving 13 bases between them. Germline CDR1 and CDR2: MDHEN and SYDVKM. CDR3: CASGAPRSIYF. DNA of the CDR3: TGTGCCAGCGGAGCCCCTCGATCCATATATTTT.

V is TRBV27 and J is TRBJ1-1; TRBD1 is a possible D gene (5 bases). V was pared by 3 bases and J by 3 bases, with 14 bases between. The CDR3 covers 15 residues. Germline loops: CDR1 MNHEY, CDR2 SMNVEV (reference sequence). CDR3: CASSLGRDGYTEAFF. The CDR3 DNA reads TGTGCCAGCAGTTTGGGAAGGGACGGGTACACTGAAGCTTTCTTT.

Turning to this clonotype: A junction end diverges from the germline sequence, so it may reflect a read error. The chain carries TRBV5-1 and TRBJ2-2; 12 bases align to TRBD1. In germline, CDR1 is SGHRS, CDR2 YFSETQ. The CDR3 consists of 16 residues. In nucleotides, the CDR3 is TGCGCCAGCAGCCCGCCGGGACAGGGGGCCACCGGGGATCTGTTTTTT. Translation gives CASSPPGQGATGDLFF.

This clonotype has only a few counts. The chain links TRBV7-9 to TRBJ2-1; 11 bases match TRBD1. After removal of 6 bases from V and 4 bases from J, the junction contained 11 bases not matched to a gene. The CDR3 consists of 17 residues. Germline CDR1 and CDR2: SEHNR and FQNEAQ (reference sequence). CDR3: CASSFPVWDRGYNEQFF. Here the CDR3 DNA reads TGTGCCAGCAGTTTCCCTGTTTGGGACAGGGGGTACAATGAGCAGTTCTTC.

The chain joins TRBV7-2 to TRBJ2-3; no clear D. Germline loops: CDR1 SGHTA, CDR2 FQGNSA. Trimming shortened V by 5 bases and J by 5 bases, and 14 bases separated the two germline ends. CDR3 length equals 14 residues. The CDR3 here is CASSQPGSLDTQYF. The CDR3 DNA reads as TGTGCCAGCAGCCAGCCCGGCAGTTTAGATACGCAGTATTTT.

The rearrangement links TRBV28 to TRBJ2-4; 13 nucleotides align to TRBD2. The germline V gene has CDR1 MDHEN and CDR2 SYDVKM. V shed 5 bases and J 1 base; nucleotides not matched to a gene: 2. The CDR3 covers 16 residues. The CDR3, as DNA: TGTGCCAGCAGTCAGACTAGCGGGGGGGCCAAAAACATTCAGTACTTC. Translation: CASSQTSGGAKNIQYF.

V and J are TRBV14 and TRBJ1-2, with D unclear. Per the germline V gene, CDR1 is SGHDN and CDR2 is FVKESK. The CDR3 is 16 amino acids. Trimming left V 5 bases short and J 3 bases short, with 19 bases between. CDR3 in DNA: TGTGCCAGCAGCGGCGTGGCACCTGAGGTGTACTATGGCTACACCTTC. It translates to CASSGVAPEVYYGYTF.